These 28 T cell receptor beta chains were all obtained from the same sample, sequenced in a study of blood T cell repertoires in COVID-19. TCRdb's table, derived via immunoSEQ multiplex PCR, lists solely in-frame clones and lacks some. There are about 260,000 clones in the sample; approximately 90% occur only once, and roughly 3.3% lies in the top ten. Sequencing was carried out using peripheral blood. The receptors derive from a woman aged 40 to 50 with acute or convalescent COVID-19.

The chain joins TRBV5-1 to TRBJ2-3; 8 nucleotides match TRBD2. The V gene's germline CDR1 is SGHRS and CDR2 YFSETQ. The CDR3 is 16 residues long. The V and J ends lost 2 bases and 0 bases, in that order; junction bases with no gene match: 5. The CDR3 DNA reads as TGCGCCAGCAGCTTTCCCGGGGGGGGAAGCACAGATACGCAGTATTTT. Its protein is CASSFPGGGSTDTQYF. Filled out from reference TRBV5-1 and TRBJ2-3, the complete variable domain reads KAGVTQTPRYLIKTRGQQVTLSCSPISGHRSVSWYQQTPGQGLQFLFEYFSETQRNKGNFPGRFSGRQFSNSRSEMNVSTLELGDSALYLCASSFPGGGSTDTQYFGPGTRLTVL.

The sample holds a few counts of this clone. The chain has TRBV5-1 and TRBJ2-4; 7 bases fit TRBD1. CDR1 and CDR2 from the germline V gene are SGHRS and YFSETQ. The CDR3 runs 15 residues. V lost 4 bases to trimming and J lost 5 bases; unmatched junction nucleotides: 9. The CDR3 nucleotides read TGCGCCAGCAGCACGGACAGGACTGCCGAAAACATTCAGTACTTC. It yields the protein CASSTDRTAENIQYF.

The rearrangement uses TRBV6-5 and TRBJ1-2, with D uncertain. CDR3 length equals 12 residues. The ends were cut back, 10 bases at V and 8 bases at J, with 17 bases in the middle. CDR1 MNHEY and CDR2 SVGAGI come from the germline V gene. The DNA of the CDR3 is TGTGCCACTAAGGACGGCGGGAAAGGCTACACCTTC. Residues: CATKDGGKGYTF.

This CDR3 is CASSTVDTIYF. CDR3 DNA sequence: TGTGCCAGCAGCACGGTTGACACCATATATTTT. The rearrangement uses TRBV11-2 and TRBJ1-3; the D is unclear. Germline-derived CDR1 and CDR2 are SGHAT and FQNNGV. The CDR3 loop spans 11 amino acids. Trimming cost V 5 bases and J 8 bases, with 7 bases left between them.

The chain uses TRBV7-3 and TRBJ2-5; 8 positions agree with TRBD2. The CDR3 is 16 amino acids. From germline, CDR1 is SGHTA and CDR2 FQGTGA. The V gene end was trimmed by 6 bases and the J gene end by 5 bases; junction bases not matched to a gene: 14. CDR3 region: CASSSNPGLGRETQYF. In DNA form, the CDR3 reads TGTGCCAGCAGTTCAAATCCGGGACTAGGGAGGGAGACCCAGTACTTC.

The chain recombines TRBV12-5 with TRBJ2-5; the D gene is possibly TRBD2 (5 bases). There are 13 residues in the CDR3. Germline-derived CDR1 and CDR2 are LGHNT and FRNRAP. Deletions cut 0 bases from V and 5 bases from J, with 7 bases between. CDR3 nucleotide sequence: TGTGCTAGTGGTTTGGTACGGAGGGAGACCCAGTACTTC. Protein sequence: CASGLVRRETQYF.

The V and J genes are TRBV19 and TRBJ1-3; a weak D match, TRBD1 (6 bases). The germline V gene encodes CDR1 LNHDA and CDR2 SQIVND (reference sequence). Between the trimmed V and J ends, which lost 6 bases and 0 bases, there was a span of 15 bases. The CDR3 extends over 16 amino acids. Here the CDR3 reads CASRKDRSNSGNTIYF. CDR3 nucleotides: TGTGCCAGTAGAAAGGACAGATCTAACTCTGGAAACACCATATATTTT.

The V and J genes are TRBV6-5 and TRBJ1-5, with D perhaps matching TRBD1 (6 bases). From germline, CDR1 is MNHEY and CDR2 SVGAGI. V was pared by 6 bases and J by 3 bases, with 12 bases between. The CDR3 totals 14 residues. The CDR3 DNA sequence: TGTGCCAGCAGAGGGGGACGGAACAATCAGCCCCAGCATTTT. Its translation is CASRGGRNNQPQHF.

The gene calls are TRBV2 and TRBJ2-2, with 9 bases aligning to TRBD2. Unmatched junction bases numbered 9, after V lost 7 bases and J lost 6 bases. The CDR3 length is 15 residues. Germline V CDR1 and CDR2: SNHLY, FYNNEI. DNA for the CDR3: TGTGCCAGCACTTCCGGGACTAGCCTCCCCGGGGAGCTGTTTTTT. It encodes CASTSGTSLPGELFF.

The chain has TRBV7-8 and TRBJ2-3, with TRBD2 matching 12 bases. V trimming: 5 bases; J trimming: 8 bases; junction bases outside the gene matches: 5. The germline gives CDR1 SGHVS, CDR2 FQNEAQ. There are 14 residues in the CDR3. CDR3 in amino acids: CASSLTSGGSTQYF. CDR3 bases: TGTGCCAGCAGCCTGACTAGCGGGGGAAGTACGCAGTATTTT.

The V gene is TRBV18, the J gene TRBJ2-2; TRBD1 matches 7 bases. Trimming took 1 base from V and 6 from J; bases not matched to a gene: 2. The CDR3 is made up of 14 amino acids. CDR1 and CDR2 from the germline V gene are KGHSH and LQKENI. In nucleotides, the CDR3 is TGTGCCAGCTCACCACAGGGGGCGGCCGGGGAGCTGTTTTTT. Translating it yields CASSPQGAAGELFF.

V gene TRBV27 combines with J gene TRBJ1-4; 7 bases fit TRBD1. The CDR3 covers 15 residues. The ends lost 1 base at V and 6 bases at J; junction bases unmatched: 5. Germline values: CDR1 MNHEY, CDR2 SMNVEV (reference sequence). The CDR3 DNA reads TGTGCCAGCAGTTTATTGGGACAGCCTCATGAAAAACTGTTTTTT. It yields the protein CASSLLGQPHEKLFF.

The CDR3 protein is CASSWGTGWATSGNTIYF. In nucleotides, the CDR3 is TGTGCCAGCAGCTGGGGGACAGGGTGGGCAACCTCTGGAAACACCATATATTTT. The chain has TRBV5-6 and TRBJ1-3; TRBD1 matches 9 bases. Germline CDR1 is SGHDT and CDR2 is YYEEEE. The ends lost 3 bases at V and 0 bases at J; junction bases unmatched: 10. The CDR3 has 18 amino acids.

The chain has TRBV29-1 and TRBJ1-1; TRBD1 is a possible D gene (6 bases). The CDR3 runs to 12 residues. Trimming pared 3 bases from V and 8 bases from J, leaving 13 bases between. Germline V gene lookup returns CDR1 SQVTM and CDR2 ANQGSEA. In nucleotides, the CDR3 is TGCAGCGTTGATCGGGACACTAAAGAAGCTTTCTTT. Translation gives CSVDRDTKEAFF.

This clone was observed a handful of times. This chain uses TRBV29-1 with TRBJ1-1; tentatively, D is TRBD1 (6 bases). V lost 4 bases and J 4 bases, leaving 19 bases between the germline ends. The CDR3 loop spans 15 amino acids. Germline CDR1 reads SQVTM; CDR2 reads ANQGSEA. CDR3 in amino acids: CSVVGSGGRGTEAFF. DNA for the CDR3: TGCAGCGTTGTGGGGTCGGGGGGGCGAGGCACTGAAGCTTTCTTT.

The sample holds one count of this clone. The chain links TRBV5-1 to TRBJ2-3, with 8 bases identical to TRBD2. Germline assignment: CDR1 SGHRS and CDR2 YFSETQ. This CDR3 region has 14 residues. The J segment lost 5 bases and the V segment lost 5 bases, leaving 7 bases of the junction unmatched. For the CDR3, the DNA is TGCGCCAGCAGTCCCGGGACTAGAGGAGATACGCAGTATTTT. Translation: CASSPGTRGDTQYF.

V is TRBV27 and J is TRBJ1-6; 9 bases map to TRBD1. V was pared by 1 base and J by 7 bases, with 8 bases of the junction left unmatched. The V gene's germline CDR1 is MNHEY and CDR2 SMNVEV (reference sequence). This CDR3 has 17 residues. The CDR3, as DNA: TGTGCCAGCAGTTTATTCGACGGGACAGGGACGAATTCACCCCTCCACTTT. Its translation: CASSLFDGTGTNSPLHF.

CDR3 sequence (DNA): TGTGCCAGCAAGTCGTCCCCCGGGGGCTATGGCTACACCTTC. Amino acid sequence: CASKSSPGGYGYTF. The chain recombines TRBV28 with TRBJ1-2, with TRBD1 as a possible D gene (5 bases). V was shortened by 7 bases and J by 4 bases, with 16 bases between the two germline ends. Germline V gene lookup returns CDR1 MDHEN and CDR2 SYDVKM. This CDR3 spans 14 amino acids.

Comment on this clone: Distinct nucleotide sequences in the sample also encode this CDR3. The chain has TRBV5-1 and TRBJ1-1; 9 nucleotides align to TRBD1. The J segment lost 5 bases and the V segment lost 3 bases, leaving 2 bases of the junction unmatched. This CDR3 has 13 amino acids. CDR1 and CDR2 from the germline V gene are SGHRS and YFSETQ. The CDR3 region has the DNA TGCGCCAGCAGCTCCGGACAGGGGACTGAAGCTTTCTTT. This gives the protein CASSSGQGTEAFF. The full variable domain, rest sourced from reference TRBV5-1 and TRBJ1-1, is KAGVTQTPRYLIKTRGQQVTLSCSPISGHRSVSWYQQTPGQGLQFLFEYFSETQRNKGNFPGRFSGRQFSNSRSEMNVSTLELGDSALYLCASSSGQGTEAFFGQGTRLTVV.

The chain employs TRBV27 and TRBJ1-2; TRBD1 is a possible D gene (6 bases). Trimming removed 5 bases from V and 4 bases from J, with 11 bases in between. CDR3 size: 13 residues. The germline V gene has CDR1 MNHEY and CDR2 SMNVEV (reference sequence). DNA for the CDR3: TGTGCCAGCAGTGTACAGGGTACCTATGGCTACACCTTC. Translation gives CASSVQGTYGYTF.

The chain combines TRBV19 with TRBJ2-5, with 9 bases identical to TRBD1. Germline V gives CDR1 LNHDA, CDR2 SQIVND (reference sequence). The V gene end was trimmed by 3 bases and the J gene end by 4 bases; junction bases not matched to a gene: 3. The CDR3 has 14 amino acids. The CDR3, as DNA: TGTGCCAGTAGTATCGGGACAGGGCGAGAGACCCAGTACTTC. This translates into CASSIGTGRETQYF.

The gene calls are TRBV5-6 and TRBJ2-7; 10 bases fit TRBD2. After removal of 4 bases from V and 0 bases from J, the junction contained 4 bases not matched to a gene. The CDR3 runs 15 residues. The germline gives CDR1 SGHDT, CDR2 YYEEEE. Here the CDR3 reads CASSRTSGLSYEQYV. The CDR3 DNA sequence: TGTGCCAGCAGCCGGACTAGCGGCCTCTCCTACGAGCAGTACGTC.

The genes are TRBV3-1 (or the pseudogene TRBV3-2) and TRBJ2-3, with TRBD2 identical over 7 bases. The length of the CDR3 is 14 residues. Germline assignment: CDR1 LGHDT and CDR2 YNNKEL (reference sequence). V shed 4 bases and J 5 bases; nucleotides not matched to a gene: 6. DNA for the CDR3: TGTGCCAGCAGCCGGGGGACTACCAGAGATACGCAGTATTTT. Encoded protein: CASSRGTTRDTQYF.

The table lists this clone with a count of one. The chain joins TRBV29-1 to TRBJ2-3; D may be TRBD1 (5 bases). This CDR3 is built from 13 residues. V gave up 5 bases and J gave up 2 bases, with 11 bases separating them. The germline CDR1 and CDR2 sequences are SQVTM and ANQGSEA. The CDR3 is CSVTTENTDTQYF. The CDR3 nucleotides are TGCAGCGTTACGACAGAAAACACAGATACGCAGTATTTT.

CDR3 nucleotide sequence: TGCAGTGCTAGTAAGATGGCCGTCGACGGGAACACCATATATTTT. Protein sequence: CSASKMAVDGNTIYF. The genes are TRBV20-1 and TRBJ1-3; no definite D call. The CDR3 is 15 amino acids. The V gene lost 3 bases and the J gene lost 7 bases, with 19 bases spanning the gap. Germline CDR1 is DFQATT and CDR2 is SNEGSKA (reference sequence).

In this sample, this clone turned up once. CDR3 nucleotide sequence: TGTGCCAGCAGCCAAGAGGAGAGGGTAGGCAGGGGGCCTCAGCCCCAGCATTTT. Amino acid sequence: CASSQEERVGRGPQPQHF. The chain combines TRBV14 with TRBJ1-5; 8 nucleotides align to TRBD1. Germline assignment: CDR1 SGHDN and CDR2 FVKESK. The CDR3 length is 18 residues. V gave up 0 bases and J gave up 6 bases; unmatched junction bases: 13. Using reference TRBV14 and TRBJ1-5 for the parts outside the CDR3, the full variable domain is EAGVTQFPSHSVIEKGQTVTLRCDPISGHDNLYWYRRVMGKEIKFLLHFVKESKQDESGMPNNRFLAERTGGTYSTLKVQPAELEDSGVYFCASSQEERVGRGPQPQHFGDGTRLSIL.

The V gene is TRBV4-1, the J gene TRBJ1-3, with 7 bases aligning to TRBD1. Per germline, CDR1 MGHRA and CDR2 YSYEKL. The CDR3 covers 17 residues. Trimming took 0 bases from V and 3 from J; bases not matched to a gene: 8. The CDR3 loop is CASSQENLGGFGNTIYF. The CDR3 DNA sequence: TGCGCCAGCAGCCAAGAAAATTTAGGGGGCTTTGGAAACACCATATATTTT.

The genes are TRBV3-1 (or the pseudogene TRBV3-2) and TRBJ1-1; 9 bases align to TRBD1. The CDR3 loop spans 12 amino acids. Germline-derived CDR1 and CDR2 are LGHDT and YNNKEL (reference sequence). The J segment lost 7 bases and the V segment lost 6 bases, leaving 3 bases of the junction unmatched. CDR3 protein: CASSDRGIEAFF. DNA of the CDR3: TGTGCCAGCAGTGACAGGGGGATTGAAGCTTTCTTT.